This T cell receptor beta chain was identified during a study of cytomegalovirus exposure and HLA in healthy donors (dated by TCRdb to about 2017). With respect to the entire study: In an earlier analysis of about 560 of the donors, around 300 Gb of sequence data and approximately 120 million unique TCR beta sequences from about 180 million T cells were reported. Using immunosequencing, the study profiled T cell repertoires from about 620 subjects and related those repertoires to cytomegalovirus serostatus. Typing coverage varied by locus: about 620-630 donors for A, B, C, DRB1 and DQB1; approximately 500 for DQA1; around 570 for DPA1; some 470 for DPB1. An early release that covered roughly 600 HLA-typed donors contained 250 to 350 gigabases of sequencing data and tens of millions of unique TCR sequences. HLA typing included class I and class II loci at four-digit resolution. Donor age, sex, ethnicity and CMV serostatus were compiled alongside the repertoire data. The genetic ancestry cluster associated with self-reported Caucasian donors included around 76% of the approximately 430 genotyped donors. A later analysis re-analyzed previously published TCR beta repertoires from roughly 600 donors and added high-resolution HLA genotyping to study TCR occurrence patterns. High-throughput TCR immunosequencing, statistical association of individual TCRs with disease status, and machine learning were combined to predict cytomegalovirus infection status. A later genetic analysis took genome-wide SNP genotypes for 398 of the 666 donors and used that subset as a discovery cohort. A separate validation cohort of over a hundred different subjects was used in addition to the 666-subject first cohort. Every repertoire in the discovery cohort had been generated on one and the same sequencing platform. About 5 DR-DQ haplotypes were handled as single units for association and clustering, since linkage in the cohort was strong. The study aimed to test whether cataloging public T cell receptors could reveal signatures of past pathogen exposure. In the later analysis, no new phenotypic data were used to find candidate immune exposures; instead, reliance was placed on TCR beta sequences and their occurrence across donors. Among about 410 genotyped donors of the cohort, an average of approximately 220,000 unique TCR beta nucleotide sequences was sequenced per donor, of which about 18% were non-productive. In an earlier analysis of 550 to 700 of the donors, high-throughput TCR beta sequencing was used to judge whether each TCR beta V gene segment behaved as functional or pseudogenic. The study at large found these results: A later analysis found that HLA-associated TCR beta chains were more clonally expanded and had lower generation probabilities than equally common non-associated chains. In vitro tests confirmed that three of the cytomegalovirus-associated TCR beta chains recognize cytomegalovirus antigens. Correlated functional status among segregating V segments might reflect linkage disequilibrium, but an unknown experimental factor could not be ruled out. In an earlier analysis of 587 of the donors, most TCR beta V segments appeared in productive rearrangements about 87% or about 30% of the time, broadly matching IMGT annotations. This cohort had only TCR beta chains sequenced, and the lack of alpha or paired-chain data limited which features could be detected. For the cohort, immune exposure information was limited to CMV serostatus. Presence/absence analyses assumed roughly uniform sequencing depth across donors, an assumption that may not hold. In a later analysis, some 17,000 TCR beta sequences were associated with specific HLA alleles at a false discovery rate of 0.05. Cytomegalovirus status was reported to be diagnosed by the classifier with high specificity and sensitivity in both the original and validation cohorts. Because HLA typing was missing for some donors at each locus, association tests included only the typed subset. When HLA alleles, especially DR and DQ, strongly co-occurred, attributing TCR associations to individual alleles was difficult. A later genetic analysis reported fewer N-insertions in productive TCRs among donors in an Asian-associated ancestry cluster than the roughly 650-donor mean. Because counts were too low, about 15 rarely observed V segments, including chromosome 9 orphons, were left out of the earlier analysis of 587 of the donors. The authors suggested that the approach could potentially be extended to other disease states and immunological phenotypes. Most CMV-associated TCR beta chains appeared to be HLA-restricted in a later analysis, and the HLA associations seemed to be driven largely by CMV exposure. The study listed approximately 150 TCR beta chains as associated with cytomegalovirus. In a later analysis, the rate of TCR association differed among HLA loci, with DRB1 alleles having the most associated TCRs and HLA-C alleles having the fewest. An association between a missense DCLRE1C variant and V-gene and J-gene trimming of TCR beta chains was found in a later genetic analysis and replicated in an independent cohort. Most TCR sequences were seen in very few donors, while some public TCRs were found in many individuals. Several of the top co-occurrence clusters appeared to be linked to parvovirus B19, influenza, CMV and Epstein-Barr virus, according to a later analysis. A group of highly shared sequence variants was considered likely to be a technical artifact of the sequencing pipeline. A further reported finding was that TCR beta sequences accurately predicted the HLA-A and HLA-B alleles for most subjects in the first cohort.

This clone was seen a few times. The antigen it binds to is not known. Compared with germline, one end of the junction differs, possibly owing to a read error. In total, roughly 670 healthy bone marrow donors made up the cohort. All cohort members were sampled while nominally healthy, although unrecorded immune exposures were likely present. The donor was CMV seropositive and was included in the group of 289 seropositive cohort members. A peripheral blood sample was provided by each donor, and peripheral blood mononuclear cells were used for TCR beta sequencing. The Qiagen DNeasy Blood Extraction Kit was used to extract genomic DNA from the blood cell samples. Receptor libraries were prepared by the immunoSEQ multiplex PCR assay. A mixture of 60 forward primers for TCR Vbeta segments and 13 reverse primers for TCR Jbeta segments was used in the multiplex PCR. Amplification of the CDR3 region of rearranged TCR beta genes was performed with a multiplex PCR assay on genomic DNA. The Illumina HiSeq System was used to sequence the amplified TCR beta libraries as 87-base-pair reads. Processing in the source paper ran as follows. A later analysis counted some 80 million unique TCR beta chains across the 600 to 850 repertoires, and around 12 million of these chains were shared by at least two donors. Raw reads were error-corrected and collapsed into unique sequences by a nearest-neighbor algorithm in which closely related sequences were merged to remove PCR and sequencing errors. CDR3 sequences were aligned to IMGT reference sequences to assign V, D and J gene segments. For a sequence to be retained, at least a six-nucleotide match to both a V gene segment and a J gene segment was required. Rearrangements were classified as productive when the CDR3 lacked stop codons and remained in frame with V and J, and all other rearrangements were classified as non-productive. CDR3 was defined according to IMGT convention as the region running from the second conserved V-encoded cysteine to the conserved J-encoded phenylalanine. The earlier analysis of about 610 of the donors excluded sequences that lacked an unambiguous match to a single V gene segment. In an earlier analysis of approximately 610 of the donors, V segments were called functional above 56.7% productive rearrangements and were called segregating when the between-donor standard deviation exceeded 5%. A statistical classification framework was developed to diagnose cytomegalovirus status using the catalog of TCR beta chain sequences. In a later analysis, TCR nucleotide sequences were compared against IMGT/GENE-DB human TR gene sequences so that V and J genes could be assigned. Using the TCRdist pipeline, a later analysis assigned CDR3 sequences along with most-parsimonious VDJ recombination scenarios. In a later analysis, each TCR beta chain was defined by its CDR3 amino acid sequence together with its V-gene family, and reads without a unique V-gene family were excluded. A later analysis removed several hundred highly shared, low-generation-probability nucleotide sequences to deal with suspected cross-contamination and a sequencing artifact. In a later analysis, a clonal expansion index was calculated for each public chain from normalized within-repertoire ranks of inferred template counts. A later analysis computed generation probabilities with a VDJ recombination model fitted to out-of-frame rearrangements, and checked the results against IGoR. In a later analysis, hypergeometric tests were used to score TCR-TCR, TCR-HLA and TCR-CMV co-occurrence, with a repertoire-size bias correction applied to TCR pairs. To estimate false discovery rates, a later analysis permuted the HLA or CMV assignments 20 times. In a later analysis, co-occurring TCRs were grouped using DBSCAN, and TCRdist sequence similarity was added for clustering within HLA-allele-positive subsets. Repertoires with fewer than 30,000 or more than 120,000 public chains, plus five repertoires with anomalous nucleotide sharing, were excluded from co-occurrence clustering. TCRdb's version of the immuneACCESS table is confined to in-frame rearrangements and falls short of the full clone set. An unresolved V gene accounts for under half of the shortfall where checked; the remainder is of unknown origin. The DNA gave D and trimming, while V, J and clone size come from that table. Here the sample has over 150,000 clones; 70% to 75% occur a single time. The ten largest clones capture approximately 2.8% of the sample.

Source material: PBMCs. The TCR comes from a woman aged 25 to 39 in good health and CMV-seropositive.

The DNA is as follows: TGTGCCAGCAGTGAAGAAGGGGCACCGGTTTTT. It is translated as CASSEEGAPVF. The sequence is built from TRBV2 and TRBJ1-4; TRBD1 might be the D gene, on 5 matching bases. The germline V gene gives CDR1 as SNHLY and CDR2 as FYNNEI. The CDR3 covers 11 residues, taking in both the cysteine and the phenylalanine. CDR3 DNA is the only sequence kept; it has 33 bases, read in frame from the first base. The entire variable domain, with the stretches around the CDR3 drawn from the reference TRBV2 and TRBJ1-4 proteins, is EPEVTQTPSHQVTQMGQEVILRCVPISNHLYFYWYRQILGQKVEFLVSFYNNEISEKSEIFDDQFSVERPDGSNFTLKIRSTKLEDSAMYFCASSEEGAPVFGSGTQLSVL.